This TCR beta chain was documented in a study of T-cell memory formation after mild COVID-19. The study's findings and limits: CD4/CD8 balance characterized clones contracting day 15 to 85, and CD4+ skew characterized later expanders. Of the contracting clones, CD4+ ones lay mainly in CM and EM, and CD8+ ones in EMRA.

Constant-segment primers were used for 5'RACE, and the resulting TCR alpha and TCR beta cDNA libraries carried sample barcodes and UMIs. TCRdb used MiXCR to reprocess the 5' RACE reads, holding one entry per CDR3 protein. This sample has roughly 350,000 distinct CDR3 sequences, with 25% to 30% found just once. This clonotype was recorded many times. The target antigen is unknown. Germline-derived CDR1 and CDR2 are DFQATT and SNEGSKA (reference sequence). This CDR3 spans 11 amino acids. V gave up 0 bases and J gave up 10 bases, with 10 bases separating them. The clonotype comes from an adult woman who had mild COVID-19 (a few samples of this study predate the infection). Cell type and time point are not known. Sequencing was carried out using PBMCs or a T cell subset sorted from them (not recorded which). This sequence joins TRBV20-1 and TRBJ2-7; no clear D gene. DNA of the CDR3: TGCAGTGCTAGAGATCTCTGGGGTCAGTACTTC. This sequence encodes CSARDLWGQYF.